The T cell receptor (beta chain) described here comes from a study of T cell responses to AZD1222 COVID-19 vaccine. Across the whole study: Analyses pooled second doses at about 4 or about 12 weeks. Study findings and constraints: At 160-218 and 743-854, vaccine-associated CD4 TCRs were dominant, and they spanned spike.

The assay was immunoSEQ multiplex PCR, and TCRdb's table has in-frame clones only and misses some. Of about 170,000 clones listed, around 90% were seen once; the top ten hold 1.5% to 2%. Note on this clone: The antigen is unknown.

V shed 7 bases and J shed 0 bases, with 12 bases lying between them. Germline values: CDR1 LNHDA, CDR2 SQIVND (reference sequence). CDR3 size: 14 residues. The source material was peripheral blood, sampled on day 0 of AZD1222 vaccination. The chain combines TRBV19 with TRBJ1-1, with D possibly TRBD1 on 6 matching bases. The clonotype comes from an adult in good health. CDR3 region: CASTRGGVNTEAFF. The CDR3 DNA follows: TGTGCCAGTACCAGGGGCGGAGTGAACACTGAAGCTTTCTTT.